This T cell receptor (beta chain) emerged from a study of human T cells and chemical hapten exposure. The wider study: Subjects had 2% DPC placed on about 2 cm by about 2 cm of upper inner arm skin for sensitization. DPC (0.01%) was patch tested on the upper back and read at 6 days. Overall study results and limits: Donor immune responses may differ from healthy people's, since all donors had alopecia.

CDR1 and CDR2 (germline): SQVTM, ANQGSEA. This CDR3 has 16 amino acids. V shed 7 bases and J 6 bases; nucleotides not matched to a gene: 16. As for time point: patch test 1, 2 weeks after DPC sensitization. Treatment: therapeutic diphenylcyclopropenone sensitization with weekly scalp DPC. Blood sampling occurred before each patch-test application. TCRdb redid the calling of the RACE reads with MiXCR, one entry per CDR3 protein. Seen here are some 81,000 distinct CDR3 sequences, approximately 8% observed once, and the top ten hold about 1.6%. Of note for this clonotype: Its cognate antigen is unknown.

The chain is built from TRBV29-1 and TRBJ2-2, with TRBD1 matching over 8 bases. This TCR derives from a woman aged 25 to 39 with alopecia areata. Some clones in this sample may be carry-over from other donors' samples. Source: whole blood, taken in connection with sensitization to the hapten diphenylcyclopropenone (DPC). CDR3 bases: TGCAGCGGAGGCCCCGGACAGGGAAGAGGATCCGGGGAGCTGTTTTTT. Encoded protein: CSGGPGQGRGSGELFF.